This is a list of T cell receptor beta chains from one sample in a study of blood T cell repertoires in COVID-19. Some clones are missing from TCRdb's copy, which holds only in-frame ones; the method was immunoSEQ multiplex PCR. The repertoire holds about 470,000 clones, with about 90% as singletons. Material: PBMCs or T cells enriched from blood (not recorded which). The source is a woman between 18 and 29 years old who had recovered from COVID-19. Both conserved end residues are part of each CDR3. The D gene is left open where the match is weak. Clone size is given for some rows only: seen once, a few or many times, or a class if the clone is expanded.

V	J	size	D	CDR3	DNA
TRBV6-5	TRBJ1-3	NA	NA	CASSYSGRAENTIYF	TGTGCCAGCAGTTACTCAGGCAGGGCAGAAAACACCATATATTTT
TRBV18	TRBJ1-1	NA	NA	CASSPPRGQSKDTEAFF	TGTGCCAGCTCACCACCGCGAGGACAGTCTAAAGACACTGAAGCTTTCTTT
TRBV6-5	TRBJ2-7	NA	TRBD1	CASSYSRTGVVYEQYF	TGTGCCAGCAGTTACTCTAGGACAGGGGTGGTCTACGAGCAGTACTTC
TRBV3-1/TRBV3-2	TRBJ2-1	NA	TRBD2	CASSQAAGGDEQFF	TGTGCCAGCAGCCAAGCGGCTGGGGGGGATGAGCAGTTCTTC
TRBV10-3	TRBJ1-3	NA	TRBD1	CATNRDRGPSSGNTIYF	TGTGCCACCAACCGGGACAGGGGACCTTCGTCCGGAAACACCATATATTTT
TRBV30	TRBJ2-3	NA	TRBD2	CAWKVAGSTDTQYF	TGTGCCTGGAAGGTAGCGGGGAGCACAGATACGCAGTATTTT
TRBV6-5	TRBJ1-2	NA	NA	CASGEGPNYGYTF	TGTGCCAGCGGGGAGGGCCCAAACTATGGCTACACCTTC
TRBV28	TRBJ1-2	NA	NA	CASRGGDFGAGYTF	TGTGCCAGCAGGGGAGGGGATTTCGGGGCGGGCTACACCTTC
TRBV18	TRBJ2-1	NA	TRBD2	CASSRAGASSYNEQFF	TGTGCCAGCTCGCGAGCGGGGGCCTCCTCCTACAATGAGCAGTTCTTC
TRBV11-2	TRBJ1-1	few	NA	CASSLGPGTEAFF	TGTGCCAGCAGCTTAGGTCCAGGGACTGAAGCTTTCTTT
TRBV20-1	TRBJ1-2	NA	NA	CSARDVAENYGYTF	TGCAGTGCTCGTGATGTGGCCGAAAACTATGGCTACACCTTC
TRBV18	TRBJ2-7	NA	NA	CASSGGSGEQYF	TGTGCCAGCTCAGGGGGGAGTGGCGAGCAGTACTTC
TRBV19	TRBJ1-1	once	NA	CASSISRGNGAFF	TGTGCCAGTAGTATTAGTCGAGGGAATGGGGCTTTCTTT
TRBV5-4	TRBJ2-7	NA	NA	CASSLEAAQSAAEQYF	TGTGCCAGCAGCTTGGAGGCAGCCCAGTCAGCGGCCGAGCAGTACTTC
TRBV28	TRBJ1-1	once	NA	CASKRGRDTEAFF	TGTGCCAGCAAAAGGGGTAGGGACACTGAAGCTTTCTTT
TRBV5-5	TRBJ2-2	NA	NA	CARSGGMDRGKPGELFF	TGTGCCCGCAGCGGGGGGATGGACAGGGGAAAGCCCGGGGAGCTGTTTTTT
TRBV27	TRBJ2-3	NA	NA	CASSLSSGSTDTQYF	TGTGCCAGCAGTTTATCGAGCGGGAGCACAGATACGCAGTATTTT